This T cell receptor beta chain emerged from a study of blood T cell repertoires in COVID-19. The CDR3 consists of 14 residues. The J segment lost 5 bases and the V segment lost 2 bases, leaving 3 bases of the junction unmatched. CDR1 is MNHEY, CDR2 SVGEGT, per germline. Clones were read by immunoSEQ multiplex PCR, and TCRdb kept only the in-frame ones, dropping some. The sample carries about 300,000 clones, 87% recorded once. This sequence joins TRBV6-2 or TRBV6-3 and TRBJ2-7; 10 positions agree with TRBD2. The sequenced material came from peripheral blood. The source is a man aged 18-30 years with active or convalescent COVID-19. The CDR3 coding sequence is TGTGCCAGCAGTTACCCTAGCGGGAGTGACGAGCAGTACTTC. This translates into CASSYPSGSDEQYF.